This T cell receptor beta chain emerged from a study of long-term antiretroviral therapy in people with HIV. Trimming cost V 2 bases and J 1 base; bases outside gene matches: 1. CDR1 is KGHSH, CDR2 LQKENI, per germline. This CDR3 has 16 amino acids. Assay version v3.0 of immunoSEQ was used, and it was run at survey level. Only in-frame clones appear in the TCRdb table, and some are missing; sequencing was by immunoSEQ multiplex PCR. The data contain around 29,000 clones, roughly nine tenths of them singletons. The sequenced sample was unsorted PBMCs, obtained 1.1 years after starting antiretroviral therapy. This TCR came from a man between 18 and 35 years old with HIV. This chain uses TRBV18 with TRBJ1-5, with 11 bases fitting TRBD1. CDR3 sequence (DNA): TGTGCCAGCTCACCAGGGACAGGGGGGAGCAATCAGCCCCAGCATTTT. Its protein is CASSPGTGGSNQPQHF. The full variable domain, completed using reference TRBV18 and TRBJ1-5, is NAGVMQNPRHLVRRRGQEARLRCSPMKGHSHVYWYRQLPEEGLKFMVYLQKENIIDESGMPKERFSAEFPKEGPSILRIQQVVRGDSAAYFCASSPGTGGSNQPQHFGDGTRLSIL.